The 20 T cell receptor beta chains presented below share a single source sample, sequenced in a study of CD8+CD57+ T cells in acquired aplastic anemia. The template for TCR beta VDJ and CDR3 sequence profiling was genomic DNA. TCRdb itself ran the reads through MiXCR, one entry per CDR3 protein. The sample has some 210,000 distinct CDR3 sequences, over 60% seen once. The sequenced sample consisted of sorted CD4+, CD8+, or CD8+CD57+ T cells (not recorded which) from PBMCs. Receptor source: a human donor in good health.

This rearrangement joins TRBV10-3 to TRBJ2-7; weak D call: TRBD1 (5 bases). This CDR3 is built from 12 residues. Germline CDR1 reads ENHRY; CDR2 reads SYGVKD. V dropped 5 bases and J dropped 5 bases, with 10 bases sitting between them. Written as DNA, the CDR3 is TGTGCCATCAGTCCAGGGCTCCACGAGCAGTACTTC. Translating gives CAISPGLHEQYF.

The chain joins TRBV5-6 to TRBJ2-3; TRBD2 matches at 12 bases. The germline CDR1 and CDR2 sequences are SGHDT and YYEEEE. This CDR3 spans 17 amino acids. With 4 bases clipped from V and 1 base from J, the junction kept 7 bases outside the gene matches. CDR3 loop: CASSRRTSGTRTDTQYF. CDR3 sequence (DNA): TGTGCCAGCAGCCGACGGACTAGCGGGACGCGCACAGATACGCAGTATTTT.

A note on this clonotype: A read error may produce the germline difference seen at one junction end. J is TRBJ2-1 and V is TRBV7-2, with no clear D. Germline V gives CDR1 SGHTA, CDR2 FQGNSA. The CDR3 covers 14 residues. The CDR3 DNA follows: TGTGCCAGCAGCCCAAAGGTGGTGCAAGGTAGTGAGCTCTTC. Its protein is CASSPKVVQGSELF.

The chain is built from TRBV13 and TRBJ2-7; 11 bases match TRBD2. Germline CDR1 reads PRHDT; CDR2 reads FYEKMQ (reference sequence). The CDR3 sequence is 15 residues long. The V gene end was trimmed by 5 bases and the J gene end by 3 bases; junction bases not matched to a gene: 6. CDR3 sequence reads: CASSVRTSGYYEQYF. CDR3 sequence (DNA): TGTGCCAGCAGCGTCCGGACTAGCGGGTACTACGAGCAGTACTTC.

The CDR3 DNA is TGCAGTGCTAGAGATCAAGGCAGGGCGGACGAGCAGTACTTC. Protein: CSARDQGRADEQYF. The chain couples TRBV20-1 to TRBJ2-7; maybe TRBD1 (5 bases). There are 14 residues in the CDR3. Looked up from germline, CDR1 is DFQATT and CDR2 is SNEGSKA (reference sequence). Trimming removed 0 bases at V and 5 bases at J, with 14 bases between.

The gene calls are TRBV5-1 and TRBJ2-3; TRBD2 might be the D (5 bases). V lost 7 bases, J lost 3 bases, and 15 bases lay in between. Looked up from germline, CDR1 is SGHRS and CDR2 is YFSETQ. The length of the CDR3 is 14 residues. The CDR3 sequence is CASGPRVGTDTQYF. The CDR3 bases are TGCGCCAGCGGCCCGCGGGTTGGGACAGATACGCAGTATTTT.

The chain combines TRBV2 with TRBJ2-5; perhaps D is TRBD1 or TRBD2 (6 bases each). Germline-derived CDR1 and CDR2 are SNHLY and FYNNEI. The V gene lost 7 bases and the J gene lost 9 bases, with 18 bases spanning the gap. This CDR3 comprises 13 residues. CDR3 nucleotides: TGTGCCAGCAAGGCGACAGGTTCGGGGGCCCAGTACTTC. Encoded protein: CASKATGSGAQYF.

This clonotype was picked up many times. The chain carries TRBV5-6 and TRBJ2-5; 8 bases fit TRBD1. The CDR3 is made up of 15 amino acids. The germline gives CDR1 SGHDT, CDR2 YYEEEE. Trimming removed 4 bases from V and 0 bases from J; junction bases left unmatched: 5. This CDR3 reads CASSGGDRYQETQYF. DNA of the CDR3: TGTGCCAGCAGCGGCGGGGACAGGTACCAAGAGACCCAGTACTTC. Drawing the rest from reference TRBV5-6 and TRBJ2-5, the complete variable domain is DAGVTQSPTHLIKTRGQQVTLRCSPKSGHDTVSWYQQALGQGPQFIFQYYEEEERQRGNFPDRFSGHQFPNYSSELNVNALLLGDSALYLCASSGGDRYQETQYFGPGTRLLVL.

The chain combines TRBV19 with TRBJ2-7; possibly TRBD1 for D (6 bases). Germline loops: CDR1 LNHDA, CDR2 SQIVND (reference sequence). V shed 3 bases and J shed 2 bases, with 14 bases lying between them. The CDR3 is 15 amino acids. The DNA of the CDR3 is TGTGCCAGTAGTATGAGGTCAGGGGCCGCCTACGAGCAGTACTTC. Translation: CASSMRSGAAYEQYF.

The chain couples TRBV12-5 to TRBJ2-5; D uncertain. The CDR3 sequence is 13 residues long. Germline CDR1 LGHNT, CDR2 FRNRAP. V was pared by 6 bases and J by 6 bases, with 14 bases between. CDR3 DNA sequence: TGTGCTAGTGGCCCTTTAGACGGCCAGACCCAGTACTTC. Translating gives CASGPLDGQTQYF.

The J gene is TRBJ2-7, the V gene TRBV15, with 7 bases matching TRBD2. The germline CDR1 and CDR2 sequences are LNHNV and YYDKDF (reference sequence). This CDR3 is 17 amino acids long. Unmatched junction bases numbered 12, after V lost 3 bases and J lost 1 base. CDR3: CATSSESSSGASYEQYF. The CDR3 region has the DNA TGTGCCACCAGCAGTGAGTCGTCTAGCGGAGCGTCCTACGAGCAGTACTTC.

The J gene is TRBJ2-5, the V gene TRBV10-3; D assignment may be TRBD1 or TRBD2 (6 bases each). From germline, CDR1 is ENHRY and CDR2 SYGVKD. The CDR3 contains 13 residues. Deletions cut 3 bases from V and 4 bases from J, with 9 bases between. CDR3 sequence (DNA): TGTGCCATCAGTGAACCGGGGGCAGAGACCCAGTACTTC. Encoded protein: CAISEPGAETQYF.

This clonotype was counted between two and nine times. The rearrangement joins TRBV7-9 to TRBJ2-7; 8 bases match TRBD1. Trimming took 5 bases from V and 4 from J; bases not matched to a gene: 7. Looked up from germline, CDR1 is SEHNR and CDR2 is FQNEAQ (reference sequence). CDR3 length equals 14 residues. This CDR3 reads CASSAGQGLYEQYF. The CDR3 DNA follows: TGTGCCAGCAGCGCCGGACAGGGCCTTTACGAGCAGTACTTC.

This chain's CDR3 is CASSIDREGTTGELFF. For the CDR3, the DNA is TGTGCCAGTAGTATAGATCGGGAGGGAACCACCGGGGAGCTGTTTTTT. The chain employs TRBV19 and TRBJ2-2, with 8 positions matching TRBD2. The germline V gene has CDR1 LNHDA and CDR2 SQIVND (reference sequence). This CDR3 comprises 16 residues. Losses at the gene ends were 0 bases for V and 4 bases for J; bases not matched to a gene: 4. The entire variable domain, with the rest obtained from reference TRBV19 and TRBJ2-2, is as follows: DGGITQSPKYLFRKEGQNVTLSCEQNLNHDAMYWYRQDPGQGLRLIYYSQIVNDFQKGDIAEGYSVSREKKESFPLTVTSAQKNPTAFYLCASSIDREGTTGELFFGEGSRLTVL.

The V gene is TRBV7-2, the J gene TRBJ2-7; 9 bases fit TRBD1. This CDR3 region has 14 residues. The V gene end was trimmed by 5 bases and the J gene end by 7 bases; junction bases not matched to a gene: 9. The germline V gene encodes CDR1 SGHTA and CDR2 FQGNSA. The chain's CDR3 is CASSPPQGAGEQYF. In DNA form, the CDR3 reads TGTGCCAGCAGCCCACCACAGGGGGCGGGGGAGCAGTACTTC.

About this clonotype itself: A much larger clone lies a single base off, so this may be a read error. V usage is TRBV4-1 and J usage is TRBJ1-2; 9 bases line up with TRBD1. CDR1 MGHRA and CDR2 YSYEKL come from the germline V gene. CDR3 size: 15 residues. In DNA, the CDR3 is TGCGCCAGCAGCCTATGGGACAGGGACATCTATGGCTGCACCTTC. Protein sequence: CASSLWDRDIYGCTF.

The CDR3 DNA reads as TGTGCCAGCAGCCACGGACAGGTTTTAAGTTCACCCCTCCACTTT. Its protein is CASSHGQVLSSPLHF. The chain uses TRBV2 and TRBJ1-6, with 7 bases fitting TRBD1. The germline V gene encodes CDR1 SNHLY and CDR2 FYNNEI. V gave up 6 bases and J gave up 9 bases; unmatched junction bases: 11. The CDR3 is made up of 15 amino acids.

The rearrangement joins TRBV19 to TRBJ2-1, with a possible D match to TRBD2 (6 bases). This CDR3 has 16 residues. V lost 3 bases, J lost 0 bases, and 12 bases lay in between. Germline lookup yields CDR1 LNHDA and CDR2 SQIVND (reference sequence). CDR3 protein: CASSISGSYSYNEQFF. CDR3 DNA sequence: TGTGCCAGTAGTATTAGCGGTTCCTACTCCTACAATGAGCAGTTCTTC.

This chain uses TRBV19 with TRBJ1-2; no firm D call. There are 13 residues in the CDR3. The ends were cut back, 3 bases at V and 6 bases at J, with 11 bases in the middle. CDR1 LNHDA and CDR2 SQIVND come from the germline V gene (reference sequence). CDR3 residues: CASSIGDVNGYTF. In DNA, the CDR3 is TGTGCCAGTAGTATCGGAGATGTGAATGGCTACACCTTC.

Written as DNA, the CDR3 is TGTGCCAGCAGCCGTAGCGGGGGAACCTACGAGCAGTACTTC. This gives the protein CASSRSGGTYEQYF. This chain joins TRBV7-8 and TRBJ2-7; TRBD2 aligns across 9 bases. From germline, CDR1 is SGHVS and CDR2 FQNEAQ. The CDR3 loop spans 14 amino acids. The junction had 4 bases not matched to a gene; V was cut back by 5 bases and J by 2 bases. Based on the CDR3 plus reference TRBV7-8 and TRBJ2-7, the full variable domain is GAGVSQSPRYKVAKRGQDVALRCDPISGHVSLFWYQQALGQGPEFLTYFQNEAQLDKSGLPSDRFFAERPEGSVSTLKIQRTQQEDSAVYLCASSRSGGTYEQYFGPGTRLTVT.